Listed here are 3 T cell receptor beta chains from one sample, sequenced in a study of blood T cell repertoires in COVID-19. Sequencing used immunoSEQ multiplex PCR; TCRdb keeps in-frame clones, though not all of them. The sample has tens of thousands of clones, over 65% seen once. The material sequenced was peripheral blood. The receptors were gathered from a woman in her 70s with acute or convalescent COVID-19.

The J gene is TRBJ2-7, the V gene TRBV6-2 or TRBV6-3, with 7 bases aligning to TRBD2. The CDR3 consists of 16 residues. V shed 4 bases and J 2 bases; nucleotides not matched to a gene: 11. The germline V gene has CDR1 MNHEY and CDR2 SVGEGT. The CDR3 sequence: CASSSPFGGSTYEQYF. Written as DNA, the CDR3 is TGTGCCAGCAGTTCTCCCTTCGGGGGGTCCACCTACGAGCAGTACTTC.

The genes are TRBV7-9 and TRBJ1-2, with D maybe TRBD1 (6 bases). V was pared by 1 base and J by 4 bases, with 7 bases between. Per germline, CDR1 SEHNR and CDR2 FQNEAQ (reference sequence). The CDR3 has 13 amino acids. CDR3 in DNA: TGTGCCAGCAGCTTAGACAGGGCCTATGGCTACACCTTC. Protein sequence: CASSLDRAYGYTF.

The V and J genes are TRBV28 and TRBJ1-2; D remains unclear. V lost 8 bases, J lost 3 bases, and 4 bases lay in between. This CDR3 has 10 amino acids. The germline V gene has CDR1 MDHEN and CDR2 SYDVKM. The CDR3 DNA reads TGTGCCAGCTCAGACTATGGCTACACCTTC. Residues: CASSDYGYTF.